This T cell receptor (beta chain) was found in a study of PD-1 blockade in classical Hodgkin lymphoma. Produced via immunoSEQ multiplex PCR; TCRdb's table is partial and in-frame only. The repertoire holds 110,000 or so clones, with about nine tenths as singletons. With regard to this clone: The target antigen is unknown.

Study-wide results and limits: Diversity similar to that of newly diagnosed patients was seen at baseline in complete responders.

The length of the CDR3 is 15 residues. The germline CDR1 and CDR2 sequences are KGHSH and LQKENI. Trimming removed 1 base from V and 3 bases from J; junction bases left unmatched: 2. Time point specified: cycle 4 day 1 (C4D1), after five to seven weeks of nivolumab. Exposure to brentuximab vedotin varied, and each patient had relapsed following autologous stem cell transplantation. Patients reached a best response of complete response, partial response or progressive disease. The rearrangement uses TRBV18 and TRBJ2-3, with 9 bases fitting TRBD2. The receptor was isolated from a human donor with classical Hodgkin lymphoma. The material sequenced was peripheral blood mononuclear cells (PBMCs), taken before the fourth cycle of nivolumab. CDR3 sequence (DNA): TGTGCCAGCTCACCACGGCGGGAGGGAACAGATACGCAGTATTTT. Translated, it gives CASSPRREGTDTQYF.